This entry lists 12 T cell receptor beta chains sequenced from one sample in a study of CD8+ T cells in alopecia areata. RNA extraction and reverse transcription yielded cDNA as sequencing template. Profiling relied on immunoSEQ multiplex PCR, and the TCRdb table lists in-frame clones only, not all of them. Of approximately 200,000 clones in the sample, 45% to 75% are singletons; the top ten hold 3% to 3.5%. Treatment reported: oral pan-JAK inhibitor, 5-10 mg twice daily. The sequences come from CD4+ T cells sorted from blood, collected at week 4, from a patient treated with tofacitinib. The receptors stem from a human donor with alopecia areata.

The J gene is TRBJ2-5, the V gene TRBV5-1; 7 bases match TRBD1. The length of the CDR3 is 13 residues. Germline trimming cut 6 bases from V and 1 base from J; bases unmatched to any gene: 3. CDR1 and CDR2 from the germline V gene are SGHRS and YFSETQ. The CDR3 DNA is TGCGCCAGCAAGGGGACAGCCCAAGAGACCCAGTACTTC. Translated: CASKGTAQETQYF.

V is TRBV29-1 and J is TRBJ1-1; TRBD1 agrees at 8 bases. Germline V gives CDR1 SQVTM, CDR2 ANQGSEA. The CDR3 spans 14 residues. The trim removed 5 bases at V and 1 base at J, leaving 6 bases unmatched. The CDR3 nucleotides read TGCAGCGTTTTTACCGGGACAGGGAACACTGAAGCTTTCTTT. It is translated as CSVFTGTGNTEAFF.

J is TRBJ1-6 and V is TRBV5-6; TRBD1 agrees at 8 bases. The CDR3 covers 14 residues. The junction had 4 bases not matched to a gene; V was cut back by 4 bases and J by 7 bases. CDR1 and CDR2 from the germline V gene are SGHDT and YYEEEE. The CDR3, as DNA: TGTGCCAGCAGCGTAGGGACAGGCAATTCACCCCTCCACTTT. Translating gives CASSVGTGNSPLHF.

This clone came up a few times. The chain combines TRBV4-1 with TRBJ1-1; the D is unclear. Germline values: CDR1 MGHRA, CDR2 YSYEKL. V lost 4 bases, J lost 1 base, and 13 bases lay in between. This CDR3 contains 15 residues. CDR3 protein: CASSPTKRTNTEAFF. The CDR3 DNA is TGCGCCAGCAGCCCCACAAAGAGGACGAACACTGAAGCTTTCTTT.

The chain employs TRBV29-1 and TRBJ1-2; a possible D gene is TRBD1 (5 bases). This CDR3 is 12 amino acids long. V was pared by 4 bases and J by 4 bases, with 10 bases between. In germline, CDR1 is SQVTM, CDR2 ANQGSEA. Written as DNA, the CDR3 is TGCAGCGTTGTCCTAGGGGTCTATGGCTACACCTTC. The encoded protein is CSVVLGVYGYTF.

In its sample, this clone was seen a few times. This sequence joins TRBV4-1 and TRBJ1-2, with D tentatively TRBD1 (6 bases). V dropped 2 bases and J dropped 3 bases, with 19 bases sitting between them. The CDR3 covers 17 residues. Germline V CDR1 and CDR2: MGHRA, YSYEKL. DNA for the CDR3: TGCGCCAGCAGCCAACTCGGACAGAAGCGTCGGGACTATGGCTACACCTTC. This encodes CASSQLGQKRRDYGYTF.

The V call is TRBV11-2, the J call TRBJ1-2; D is undetermined. The germline V gene encodes CDR1 SGHAT and CDR2 FQNNGV. This CDR3 is built from 13 residues. V was clipped by 1 base and J by 3 bases, with 6 bases between them. DNA for the CDR3: TGTGCCAGCAGCTTAGGGCTCGACTATGGCTACACCTTC. Amino acids: CASSLGLDYGYTF.

The gene calls are TRBV30 and TRBJ1-2, with D perhaps TRBD1 (6 bases). Germline V gene data show CDR1 as GTSNPN and CDR2 as SVGIG (reference sequence). Trimming left V 3 bases short and J 1 base short, with 15 bases between. This CDR3 spans 15 amino acids. The CDR3 loop reads CAWRFRTDSNYGYTF. Here the CDR3 DNA reads TGTGCCTGGAGGTTCCGGACGGACAGTAACTATGGCTACACCTTC.

This clone was seen more than once but under ten times. The chain joins TRBV4-2 to TRBJ2-1; TRBD2 matches at 10 bases. The CDR3 extends over 20 amino acids. The V and J ends lost 3 bases and 0 bases, in that order; junction bases with no gene match: 14. Germline CDR1 is LGHNA and CDR2 is YNFKEQ. CDR3 in amino acids: CASSHSRGLAGVLSYNEQFF. DNA of the CDR3: TGTGCCAGCAGCCATTCCCGAGGGCTAGCGGGGGTCCTCTCCTACAATGAGCAGTTCTTC.

This clone was counted between two and nine times. The chain combines TRBV28 with TRBJ2-5, with D uncertain. The length of the CDR3 is 12 residues. Trimming pared 2 bases from V and 6 bases from J, leaving 7 bases between. From germline, CDR1 is MDHEN and CDR2 SYDVKM. CDR3 bases: TGTGCCAGCAGTTTAGGGTCGAAGACCCAGTACTTC. It yields the protein CASSLGSKTQYF.

V gene TRBV28 combines with J gene TRBJ2-2; perhaps TRBD2 as D (5 bases). Trimming pared 8 bases from V and 3 bases from J, leaving 10 bases between. Germline assignment: CDR1 MDHEN and CDR2 SYDVKM. The CDR3 sequence is 13 residues long. The CDR3 nucleotides read TGTGCCAGCGGAGCGGAATACACCGGGGAGCTGTTTTTT. It is translated as CASGAEYTGELFF.

This clone was recorded once. The genes are TRBV29-1 and TRBJ1-1, with 8 bases aligning to TRBD1. The V segment lost 7 bases and the J segment 0 bases; nucleotides outside the gene matches: 4. From germline, CDR1 is SQVTM and CDR2 ANQGSEA. CDR3 size: 13 residues. CDR3 DNA: TGCAGCGGGACGACAGGGGTGAACACTGAAGCTTTCTTT. Protein product: CSGTTGVNTEAFF.